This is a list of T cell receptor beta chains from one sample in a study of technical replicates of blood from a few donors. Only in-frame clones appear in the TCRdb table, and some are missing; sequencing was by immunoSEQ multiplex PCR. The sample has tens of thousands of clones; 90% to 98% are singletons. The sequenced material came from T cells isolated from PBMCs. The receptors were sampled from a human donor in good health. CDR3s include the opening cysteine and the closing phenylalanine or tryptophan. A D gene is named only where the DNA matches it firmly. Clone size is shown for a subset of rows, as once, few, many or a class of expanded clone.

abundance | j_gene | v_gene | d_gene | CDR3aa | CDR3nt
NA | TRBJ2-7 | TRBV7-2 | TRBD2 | CASSLASGGYEQYF | TGTGCCAGCAGCTTGGCTAGCGGGGGATACGAGCAGTACTTC
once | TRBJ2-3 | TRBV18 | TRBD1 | CASSPDRGDTQYF | TGTGCCAGCTCACCAGACAGGGGGGATACGCAGTATTTT
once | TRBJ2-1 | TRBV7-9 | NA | CASSPDRSRHYNEQFF | TGTGCCAGCAGTCCCGACAGGTCCCGACATTACAATGAGCAGTTCTTC
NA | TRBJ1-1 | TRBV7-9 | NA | CASSVRGGTEAFF | TGTGCCAGCAGCGTGCGGGGGGGTACTGAAGCTTTCTTT
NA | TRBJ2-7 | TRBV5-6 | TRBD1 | CASSVGTGPEDF | TGTGCCAGCAGCGTGGGGACAGGGCCCGAGGACTTC
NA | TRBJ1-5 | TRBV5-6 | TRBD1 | CASSLGTGRNQPQHF | TGTGCCAGCAGCCTCGGGACAGGGCGCAATCAGCCCCAGCATTTT
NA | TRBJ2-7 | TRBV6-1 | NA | CASSEVAFLFHEQYF | TGTGCCAGCAGTGAAGTAGCCTTCCTCTTCCACGAGCAGTACTTC
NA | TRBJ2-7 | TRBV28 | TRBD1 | CASSGYTDRALSYEQYF | TGTGCCAGCAGTGGGTACACGGACAGGGCACTCTCCTACGAGCAGTACTTC
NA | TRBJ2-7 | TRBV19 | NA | CASSPGQTYEQYF | TGTGCCAGTAGTCCCGGACAGACCTACGAGCAGTACTTC
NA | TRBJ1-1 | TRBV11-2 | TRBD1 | CASSLEPRQGLVGGAFF | TGTGCCAGCAGCTTAGAGCCAAGACAGGGACTCGTTGGTGGGGCTTTCTTT